This section outlines one T cell receptor beta chain sequence together with its context. Repertoires were generated with immunoSEQ multiplex PCR, while TCRdb's copy carries only in-frame clones and drops some. The data show about 400,000 clones, about 90% seen once. This sample was included in a study of blood T cell repertoires in COVID-19. V was shortened by 9 bases and J by 2 bases, with 16 bases between the two germline ends. Germline V gene data show CDR1 as SNHLY and CDR2 as FYNNEI. The CDR3 is 14 amino acids. Recruits, aged roughly 18 to 95 years, lived in 24 US areas. Assignment of participants to cohorts was predicated upon participant-reported clinical history. Cohort 3 recovered donors had two negative PCRs, clearance, or symptom resolution.

Sequencing input: PBMCs or T cells enriched from blood (not recorded which). This sequence originates from a woman aged 25 to 39 who had recovered from COVID-19. The chain carries TRBV2 and TRBJ1-2, with a weak D call TRBD1 (6 bases). This chain's CDR3 is CASRTDYLNYGYTF. The CDR3 bases are TGTGCCAGTCGGACAGACTACCTGAACTATGGCTACACCTTC.